This T cell receptor (beta chain) appears in the sequencing data of a study of blood T cells in healthy people across ages. Findings of the study overall: Nothing was known about donor CMV status, and this possibly confounded expanded clonotype changes. Aged donors had fewer naive CD4+ cells and lower diversity than long-lived donors.

The trim removed 4 bases at V and 0 bases at J, leaving 11 bases unmatched. The CDR3 runs to 16 residues. Per the germline V gene, CDR1 is DFQATT and CDR2 is SNEGSKA (reference sequence). Donors were healthy Caucasian individuals from Russia aged roughly 6 to 90. A second PCR, run for about 7 to 11 cycles, used a sample-barcoded 5' primer plus a J-beta primer mix. A single record per CDR3 protein comes from TCRdb applying MiXCR to the 5' RACE reads. Here the sample spans some 1.5 million distinct CDR3 sequences, 35% to 45% being singletons. This clonotype was seen more than once but under ten times. Its antigen remains unknown.

The clonotype comes from a young woman in good health. Sequenced input: blood. This chain joins TRBV20-1 and TRBJ1-2; TRBD1 matches at 7 bases. The CDR3 sequence is CSAKVRDSLSNYGYTF. CDR3 nucleotides: TGCAGTGCTAAGGTTAGGGACAGCCTATCTAACTATGGCTACACCTTC.